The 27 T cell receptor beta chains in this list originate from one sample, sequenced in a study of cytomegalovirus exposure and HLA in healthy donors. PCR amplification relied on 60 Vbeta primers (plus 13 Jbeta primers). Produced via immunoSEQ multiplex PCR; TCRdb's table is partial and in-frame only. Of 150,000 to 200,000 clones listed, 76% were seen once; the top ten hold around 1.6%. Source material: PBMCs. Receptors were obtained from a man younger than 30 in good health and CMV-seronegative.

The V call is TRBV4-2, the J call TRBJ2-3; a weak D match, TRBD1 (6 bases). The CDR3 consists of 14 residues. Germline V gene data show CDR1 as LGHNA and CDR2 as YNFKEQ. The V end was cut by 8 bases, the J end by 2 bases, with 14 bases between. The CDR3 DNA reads TGTGCCAGCCGATCGGACAGAAACACAGATACGCAGTATTTT. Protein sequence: CASRSDRNTDTQYF.

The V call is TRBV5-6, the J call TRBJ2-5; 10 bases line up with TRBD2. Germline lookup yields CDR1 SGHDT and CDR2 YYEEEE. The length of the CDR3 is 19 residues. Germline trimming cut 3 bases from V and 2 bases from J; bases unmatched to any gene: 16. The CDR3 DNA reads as TGTGCCAGCAGCTCGCCCATGACGTCTAGCGGGGGCCTACAAGAGACCCAGTACTTC. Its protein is CASSSPMTSSGGLQETQYF.

The CDR3 loop is CAWSVRQGVYEQYF. The CDR3 coding sequence is TGTGCCTGGAGTGTGAGACAGGGGGTTTACGAGCAGTACTTC. The chain has TRBV30 and TRBJ2-5; 9 bases are a match to TRBD1. The tail of the sequence fits TRBJ2-7 better, so the J call may be wrong. The CDR3 totals 14 residues. Germline V gives CDR1 GTSNPN, CDR2 SVGIG (reference sequence).

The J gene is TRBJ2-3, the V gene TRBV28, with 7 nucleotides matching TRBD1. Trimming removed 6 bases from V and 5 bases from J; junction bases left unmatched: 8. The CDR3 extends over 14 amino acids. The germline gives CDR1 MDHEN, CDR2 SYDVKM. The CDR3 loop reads CASSPDRVEDTQYF. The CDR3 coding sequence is TGTGCCAGCAGCCCCGACAGGGTCGAAGATACGCAGTATTTT.

For the CDR3, the DNA is TGTGCCAGCAGTTATCATGGGGGGGTGCCAGATACGCAGTATTTT. Its protein is CASSYHGGVPDTQYF. The chain has TRBV6-5 and TRBJ2-3, with 7 bases lining up with TRBD2. Trimming removed 3 bases from V and 4 bases from J; junction bases left unmatched: 7. Looked up from germline, CDR1 is MNHEY and CDR2 is SVGAGI. The CDR3 totals 15 residues.

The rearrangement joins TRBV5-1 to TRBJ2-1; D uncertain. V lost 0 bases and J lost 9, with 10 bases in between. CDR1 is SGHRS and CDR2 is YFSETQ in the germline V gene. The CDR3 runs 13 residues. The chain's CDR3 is CASSLDRVGEQFF. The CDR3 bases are TGCGCCAGCAGCTTGGATCGGGTTGGTGAGCAGTTCTTC.

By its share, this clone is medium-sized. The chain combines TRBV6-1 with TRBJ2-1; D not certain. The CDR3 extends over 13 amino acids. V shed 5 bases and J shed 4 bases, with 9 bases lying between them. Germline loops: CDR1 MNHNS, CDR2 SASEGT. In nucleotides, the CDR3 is TGTGCCAGCAGTCCCGACTCTTACAATGAGCAGTTCTTC. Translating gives CASSPDSYNEQFF.

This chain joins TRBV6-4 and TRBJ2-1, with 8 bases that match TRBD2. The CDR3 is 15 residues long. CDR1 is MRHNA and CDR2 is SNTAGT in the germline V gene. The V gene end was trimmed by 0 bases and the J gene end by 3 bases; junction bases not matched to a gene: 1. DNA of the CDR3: TGTGCCAGCAGTGACTCGGGGACTAGCTACAATGAGCAGTTCTTC. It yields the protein CASSDSGTSYNEQFF.

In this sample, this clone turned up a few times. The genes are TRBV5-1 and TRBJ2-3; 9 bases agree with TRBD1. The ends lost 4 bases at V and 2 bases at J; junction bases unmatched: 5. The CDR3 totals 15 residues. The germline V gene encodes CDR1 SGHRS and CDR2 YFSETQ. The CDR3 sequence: CASSTGDRDTDTQYF. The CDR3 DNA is TGCGCCAGCAGCACTGGGGACAGGGACACAGATACGCAGTATTTT. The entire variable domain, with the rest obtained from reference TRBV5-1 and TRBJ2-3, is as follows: KAGVTQTPRYLIKTRGQQVTLSCSPISGHRSVSWYQQTPGQGLQFLFEYFSETQRNKGNFPGRFSGRQFSNSRSEMNVSTLELGDSALYLCASSTGDRDTDTQYFGPGTRLTVL.

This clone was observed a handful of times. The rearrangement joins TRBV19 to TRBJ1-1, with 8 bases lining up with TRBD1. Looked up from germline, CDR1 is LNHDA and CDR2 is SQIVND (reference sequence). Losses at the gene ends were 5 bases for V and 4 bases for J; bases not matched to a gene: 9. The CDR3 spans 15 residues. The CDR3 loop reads CASSLPQGVSTEAFF. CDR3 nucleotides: TGTGCCAGTAGTCTCCCACAGGGGGTGAGCACTGAAGCTTTCTTT. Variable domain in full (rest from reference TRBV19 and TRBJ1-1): DGGITQSPKYLFRKEGQNVTLSCEQNLNHDAMYWYRQDPGQGLRLIYYSQIVNDFQKGDIAEGYSVSREKKESFPLTVTSAQKNPTAFYLCASSLPQGVSTEAFFGQGTRLTVV.

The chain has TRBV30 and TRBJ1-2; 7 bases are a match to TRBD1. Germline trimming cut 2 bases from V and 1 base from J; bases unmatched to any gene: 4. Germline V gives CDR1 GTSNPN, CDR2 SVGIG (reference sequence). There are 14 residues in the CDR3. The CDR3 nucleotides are TGTGCCTGGAGTTCCCAGGGGGGTAACTATGGCTACACCTTC. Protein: CAWSSQGGNYGYTF.

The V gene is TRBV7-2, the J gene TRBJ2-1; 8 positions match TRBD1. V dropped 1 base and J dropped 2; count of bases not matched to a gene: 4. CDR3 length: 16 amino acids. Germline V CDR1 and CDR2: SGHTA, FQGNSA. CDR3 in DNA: TGTGCCAGCAGCTTAGGGGGGGACAGGACCTACAATGAGCAGTTCTTC. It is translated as CASSLGGDRTYNEQFF.

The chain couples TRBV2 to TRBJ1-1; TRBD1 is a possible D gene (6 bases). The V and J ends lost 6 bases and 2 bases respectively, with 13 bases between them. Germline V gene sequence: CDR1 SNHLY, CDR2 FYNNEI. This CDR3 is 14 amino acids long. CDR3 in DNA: TGTGCCAGCAGGATAGGGGGAATAAACACTGAAGCTTTCTTT. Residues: CASRIGGINTEAFF. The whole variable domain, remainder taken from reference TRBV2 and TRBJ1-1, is EPEVTQTPSHQVTQMGQEVILRCVPISNHLYFYWYRQILGQKVEFLVSFYNNEISEKSEIFDDQFSVERPDGSNFTLKIRSTKLEDSAMYFCASRIGGINTEAFFGQGTRLTVV.

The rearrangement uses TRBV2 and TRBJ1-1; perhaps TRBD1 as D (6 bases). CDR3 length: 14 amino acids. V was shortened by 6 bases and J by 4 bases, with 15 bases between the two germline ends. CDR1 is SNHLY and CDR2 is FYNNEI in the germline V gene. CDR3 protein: CASRIRGGFTEAFF. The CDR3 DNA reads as TGTGCCAGCAGGATCAGGGGAGGGTTCACTGAAGCTTTCTTT.

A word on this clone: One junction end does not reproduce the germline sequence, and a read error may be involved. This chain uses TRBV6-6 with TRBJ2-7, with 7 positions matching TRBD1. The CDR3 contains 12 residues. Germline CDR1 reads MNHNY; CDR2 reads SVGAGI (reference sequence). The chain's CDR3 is CASTQGVYGQYF. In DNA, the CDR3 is TGTGCCAGCACCCAGGGGGTATACGGGCAGTACTTC.

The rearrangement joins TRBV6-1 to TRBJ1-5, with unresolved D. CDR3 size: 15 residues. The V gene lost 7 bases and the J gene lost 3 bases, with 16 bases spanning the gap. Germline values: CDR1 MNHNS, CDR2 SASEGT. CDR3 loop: CASTLPSIFNQPQHF. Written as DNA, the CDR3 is TGTGCCAGCACCCTACCAAGCATTTTCAATCAGCCCCAGCATTTT.

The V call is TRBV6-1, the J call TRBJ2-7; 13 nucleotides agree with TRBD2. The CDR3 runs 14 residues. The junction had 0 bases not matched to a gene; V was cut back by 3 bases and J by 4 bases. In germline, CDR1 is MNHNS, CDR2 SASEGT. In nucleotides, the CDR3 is TGTGCCAGCAGTGAGGGACTAGCGGGATACGAGCAGTACTTC. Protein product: CASSEGLAGYEQYF.

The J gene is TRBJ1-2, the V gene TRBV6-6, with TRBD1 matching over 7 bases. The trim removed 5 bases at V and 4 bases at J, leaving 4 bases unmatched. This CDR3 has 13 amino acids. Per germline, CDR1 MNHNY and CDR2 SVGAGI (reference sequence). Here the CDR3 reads CASSTRDSYGYTF. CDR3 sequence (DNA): TGTGCCAGCAGTACCCGGGACAGCTATGGCTACACCTTC.

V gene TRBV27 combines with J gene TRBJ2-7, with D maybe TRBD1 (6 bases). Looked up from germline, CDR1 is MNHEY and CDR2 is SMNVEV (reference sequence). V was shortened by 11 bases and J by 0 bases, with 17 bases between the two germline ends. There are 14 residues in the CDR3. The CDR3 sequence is CARLDRASSYEQYF. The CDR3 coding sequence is TGTGCCCGACTGGACAGAGCAAGCTCCTACGAGCAGTACTTC.

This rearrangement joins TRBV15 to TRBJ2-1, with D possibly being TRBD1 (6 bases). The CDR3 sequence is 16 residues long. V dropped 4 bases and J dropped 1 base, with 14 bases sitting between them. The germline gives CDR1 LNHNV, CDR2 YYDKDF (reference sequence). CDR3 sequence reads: CATSKEWGPSYNEQFF. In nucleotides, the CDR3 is TGTGCCACCAGCAAAGAATGGGGGCCGTCCTACAATGAGCAGTTCTTC.

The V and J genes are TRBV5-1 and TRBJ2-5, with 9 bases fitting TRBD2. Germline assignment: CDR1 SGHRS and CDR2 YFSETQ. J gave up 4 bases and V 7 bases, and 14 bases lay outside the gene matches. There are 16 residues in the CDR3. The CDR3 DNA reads TGCGCCAGCCAGGGACTAGGCCGGCGGGGGGGAGAGACCCAGTACTTC. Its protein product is CASQGLGRRGGETQYF.

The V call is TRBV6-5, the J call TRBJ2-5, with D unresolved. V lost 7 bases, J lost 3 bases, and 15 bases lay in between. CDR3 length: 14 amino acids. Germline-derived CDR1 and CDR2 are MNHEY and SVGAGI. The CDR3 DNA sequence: TGTGCCAGCAATAAGAGGTCGGCAGAAGAGACCCAGTACTTC. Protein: CASNKRSAEETQYF.

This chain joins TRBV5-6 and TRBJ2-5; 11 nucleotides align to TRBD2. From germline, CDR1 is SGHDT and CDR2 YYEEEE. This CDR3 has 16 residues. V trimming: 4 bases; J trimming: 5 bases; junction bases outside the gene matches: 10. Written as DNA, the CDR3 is TGTGCCAGCAGCCCGGGGACTAGCGGCCGGGGTGAGACCCAGTACTTC. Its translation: CASSPGTSGRGETQYF.

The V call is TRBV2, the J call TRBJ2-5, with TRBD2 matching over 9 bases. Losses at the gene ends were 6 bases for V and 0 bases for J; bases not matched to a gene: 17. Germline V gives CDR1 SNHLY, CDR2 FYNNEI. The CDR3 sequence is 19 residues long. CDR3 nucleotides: TGTGCCAGCAGGCCCATTCGGGGTGGGAGCGGGAGGAACCAAGAGACCCAGTACTTC. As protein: CASRPIRGGSGRNQETQYF. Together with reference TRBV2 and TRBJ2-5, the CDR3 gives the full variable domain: EPEVTQTPSHQVTQMGQEVILRCVPISNHLYFYWYRQILGQKVEFLVSFYNNEISEKSEIFDDQFSVERPDGSNFTLKIRSTKLEDSAMYFCASRPIRGGSGRNQETQYFGPGTRLLVL.

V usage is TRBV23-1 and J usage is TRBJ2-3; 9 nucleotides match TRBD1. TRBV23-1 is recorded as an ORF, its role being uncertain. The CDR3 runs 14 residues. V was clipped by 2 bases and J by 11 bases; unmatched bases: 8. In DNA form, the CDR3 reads TGCGCCAGCAGTCAAGGGACAGGGCCGGGAGGGCAGTATTTT. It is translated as CASSQGTGPGGQYF.

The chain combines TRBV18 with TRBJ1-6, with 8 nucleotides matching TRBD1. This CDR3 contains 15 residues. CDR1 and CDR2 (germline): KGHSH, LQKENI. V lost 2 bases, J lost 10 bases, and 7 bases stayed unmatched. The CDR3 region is CASSPATGVDSPLHF. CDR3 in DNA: TGTGCCAGCTCACCAGCGACAGGGGTGGACTCACCCCTCCACTTT.

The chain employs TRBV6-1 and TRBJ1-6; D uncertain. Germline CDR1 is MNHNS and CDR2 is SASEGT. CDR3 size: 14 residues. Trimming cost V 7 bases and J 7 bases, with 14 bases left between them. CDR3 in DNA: TGTGCCAGCAATGGACTACCCATAAATTCACCCCTCCACTTT. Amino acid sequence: CASNGLPINSPLHF.